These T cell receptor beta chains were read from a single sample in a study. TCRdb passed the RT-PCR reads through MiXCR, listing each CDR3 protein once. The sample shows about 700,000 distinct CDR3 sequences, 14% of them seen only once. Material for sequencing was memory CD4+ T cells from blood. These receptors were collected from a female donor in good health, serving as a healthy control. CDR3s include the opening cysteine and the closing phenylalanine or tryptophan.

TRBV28	CASSTLTEGNQPQHF
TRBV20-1	CSARGPLAGGAMAQYF
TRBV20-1	CSAGRGTGDNQPQHF
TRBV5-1	CASSPGGDIGYEQFF
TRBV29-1	CSVLDGSNQPQHF
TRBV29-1	CSARGRWMNEQFF
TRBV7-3	CASSSRAGDTQYF
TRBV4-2	CASSQDMGQGSSTQYF
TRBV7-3	CASSPGDRSGGYTF
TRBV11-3	CASSLRREATPRNEQFF
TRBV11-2	CASSFSGGAAYNEQFF
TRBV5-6	CAISFRPGTGAHEQYF
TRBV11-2	CASSLEGSGYTF
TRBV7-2	CASSYRTSGIAGELFF
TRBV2	CASSEQLTAYGYTF
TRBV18	CASSVQTAGTGLGGQYF
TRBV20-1	CSATPPGGAYNEQFF
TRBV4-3	CASSQGPEVVTFF
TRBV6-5	CASSYSTASYEQYF
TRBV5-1	CASSSQDTYEQYF
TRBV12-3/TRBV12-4	CASSLEYRGRPATNEKLFF
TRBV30	CAWGTGSNSPLHF
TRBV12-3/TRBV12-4	CASSLVPSGETQYF
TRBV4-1	CASSQDGPVSTF
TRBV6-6	CASRQGGNYGYTF
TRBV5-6	CASSYRPGLAGALDTQYF